The rows below give T cell receptor beta chains drawn from one sample of a study of OX40 agonist ivuxolimab in advanced cancers. The protocol was immunoSEQ multiplex PCR, while the TCRdb copy is restricted to in-frame clones and leaves out a portion. The sample records approximately 66,000 clones, about 88% being singletons. Sequencing used CD4+ or CD8+ T cells sorted from blood, obtained in a trial of the OX40 agonist ivuxolimab. These receptors came from an adult with an advanced solid tumor such as melanoma, head and neck, liver or kidney cancer. The CDR3 runs from the conserved cysteine through the conserved F or W. Fields, in order: V gene, clone size, J gene, D gene, CDR3 DNA, CDR3 protein. D genes are given only for firm matches. The size entry is marked missing in some rows and otherwise reads once, few, many or a size class.

V: TRBV21-1; size: .; J: TRBJ1-1; D: .; DNA: TGTGCCAGCAGCAAAAGAGGGACAGGGGGCTTTGAAGCTTTCTTT; CDR3: CASSKRGTGGFEAFF
V: TRBV29-1; size: .; J: TRBJ1-1; D: .; DNA: TGCAGCGTTGATATAGGGAAGACTGAAGCTTTCTTT; CDR3: CSVDIGKTEAFF
V: TRBV7-9; size: .; J: TRBJ1-1; D: TRBD1; DNA: TGTGCCAGCAGGCAATACAGGGGCGTCATGAACACTGAAGCTTTCTTT; CDR3: CASRQYRGVMNTEAFF
V: TRBV11-1; size: .; J: TRBJ1-2; D: .; DNA: TGTGCCAGCAGCCAACAGGGACGGGACTATGGCTACACCTTC; CDR3: CASSQQGRDYGYTF
V: TRBV6-6; size: .; J: TRBJ1-1; D: TRBD1; DNA: TGTGCCAGCGGGCCGGGACAGGGGGCGGGAAACACTGAAGCTTTCTTT; CDR3: CASGPGQGAGNTEAFF
V: TRBV28; size: .; J: TRBJ2-7; D: TRBD1; DNA: TGTGCCAGCAGGAATAAGGGGACAGGGAACTACGAGCAGTACTTC; CDR3: CASRNKGTGNYEQYF
V: TRBV7-2; size: .; J: TRBJ1-4; D: .; DNA: TGTGCCAGCAGCTTAGTCCCATCCACCGTAAAACTGTTTTTT; CDR3: CASSLVPSTVKLFF
V: TRBV19; size: .; J: TRBJ1-5; D: TRBD1; DNA: TGTGCCAGTAGACCAGACAGGGCTCTATCTCCCCAGCATTTT; CDR3: CASRPDRALSPQHF
V: TRBV7-6; size: .; J: TRBJ2-2; D: .; DNA: TGTGCCAGCAGCTTAGGGGCCGGCGCCGGGGAGCTGTTTTTT; CDR3: CASSLGAGAGELFF
V: TRBV5-5; size: .; J: TRBJ1-6; D: .; DNA: TGTGCCAGCAGCTTACGGGACACAAATAATTCACCCCTCCACTTT; CDR3: CASSLRDTNNSPLHF
V: TRBV6-6; size: .; J: TRBJ2-3; D: TRBD2; DNA: TGTGCCAGCAGTTGGCTAGGCGGGGGGCCCACAGATACGCAGTATTTT; CDR3: CASSWLGGGPTDTQYF
V: TRBV27; size: .; J: TRBJ1-5; D: TRBD1; DNA: TGTGCCAGCAGTAGACAGGGGGGGGGAAGCAATCAGCCCCAGCATTTT; CDR3: CASSRQGGGSNQPQHF
V: TRBV2; size: once; J: TRBJ1-5; D: .; DNA: TGTGCCAGCAGTGTTGACAGCAATCAGCCCCAGCATTTT; CDR3: CASSVDSNQPQHF
V: TRBV29-1; size: .; J: TRBJ2-7; D: .; DNA: TGCAGCGTAGCAGACAGGCGCTCGGGGGAGCAGTACTTC; CDR3: CSVADRRSGEQYF
V: TRBV6-1; size: .; J: TRBJ1-4; D: TRBD1; DNA: TGTGCCAGCAGTGGACAGGGGGATCGGAAACTGTTTTTT; CDR3: CASSGQGDRKLFF
V: TRBV20-1; size: .; J: TRBJ2-5; D: .; DNA: TGCAGTGGCCAGCCGCAAGAGACCCAGTACTTC; CDR3: CSGQPQETQYF
V: TRBV5-1; size: .; J: TRBJ1-5; D: .; DNA: TGCGCCAGCAGCTTGGGTTACAAAGGTCAGCCCCAGCATTTT; CDR3: CASSLGYKGQPQHF
V: TRBV15; size: .; J: TRBJ2-2; D: .; DNA: TGTGCCACCAGCAGAGATCCTGTTACCGGGGAGCTGTTTTTT; CDR3: CATSRDPVTGELFF
V: TRBV5-1; size: .; J: TRBJ2-3; D: TRBD2; DNA: TGCGCCAGCAGCTTGATGCGGGGGGGCTTAGATACGCAGTATTTT; CDR3: CASSLMRGGLDTQYF
V: TRBV5-1; size: .; J: TRBJ2-3; D: TRBD1; DNA: TGCGCCAGCAGCCCCCTGGCAGGGGGCGTCACAGATACGCAGTATTTT; CDR3: CASSPLAGGVTDTQYF
V: TRBV6-1; size: .; J: TRBJ1-1; D: .; DNA: TGTGCCAGCAGTGAACCTCGGGGAAGGACCACTGAAGCTTTCTTT; CDR3: CASSEPRGRTTEAFF